The sample holds one count of the clone carrying this T cell receptor (beta chain). Its antigen is not identified. The data belong to a study of graft-versus-host responses after intestinal transplantation. Study-level results: There were GvH clones found in recipient marrow, and some of them appeared first in ileum or blood.

This CDR3 has 13 residues. Germline lookup yields CDR1 SGHAT and CDR2 FQDESV (reference sequence). The V end was cut by 1 base, the J end by 4 bases, with 7 bases between. This table comes from immunoSEQ multiplex PCR, and its TCRdb copy is limited to in-frame clones, with some not included. The data hold about 10,000 clones, with more than 90% observed a single time. The sequence derives from a human patient who received an intestinal transplant, so some T cells may come from the graft donor. The gene calls are TRBV11-1 and TRBJ1-1, with D perhaps matching TRBD1 (5 bases). The specimen was bone marrow, collected 500 to 550 days after intestinal transplantation. CDR3: CASSLGRATEAFF. CDR3 sequence (DNA): TGTGCCAGCAGCTTAGGCAGGGCCACTGAAGCTTTCTTT.